This T cell receptor beta chain stems from a study of blood T cell repertoires in COVID-19. Authors' analysis steps: Reference gene primer amplification gave nucleated cell count estimates. Clones were read by immunoSEQ multiplex PCR, and TCRdb kept only the in-frame ones, dropping some. V and J calls and clone size are copied from that table; D and trimming were computed from the DNA. The repertoire holds about 140,000 clones, with more than 60% as singletons. V was pared by 3 bases and J by 4 bases, with 14 bases between. Germline assignment: CDR1 SGHDT and CDR2 YYEEEE. The CDR3 totals 14 residues. The chain recombines TRBV5-6 with TRBJ2-7; no firm D call. The receptor comes from a woman aged 60-70 years with acute or convalescent COVID-19. Material: peripheral blood. The CDR3 DNA sequence: TGTGCCAGCAGCTCGATGCGTAGACTTTACGAGCAGTACTTC. Its protein product is CASSSMRRLYEQYF.